A few counts support the clone carrying this T cell receptor beta chain. The CDR3 contains 13 residues. Looked up from germline, CDR1 is MNHEY and CDR2 is SMNVEV (reference sequence). After removal of 7 bases from V and 7 bases from J, the junction contained 4 bases not matched to a gene. The data were taken from a study of T cell clones after liver transplantation. TCRdb's table, derived via immunoSEQ multiplex PCR, lists solely in-frame clones and lacks some. The profile covers 93,000 or so clones, with around four fifths appearing a single time and roughly 2.8% taken by the ten largest. This specimen consisted of CD4+ T cells from blood, obtained approximately 43 months after liver transplant. The rearrangement links TRBV27 to TRBJ1-6; 7 nucleotides match TRBD1. This sequence originates from a human patient who received a liver transplant. Some T cells may possibly be graft donor cells. The CDR3 sequence is CASTGTVNSPLHF. CDR3 coding DNA: TGTGCCAGCACCGGGACAGTGAATTCACCCCTCCACTTT.